This T cell receptor beta chain derives from a study of blood T cell repertoires in COVID-19. Overall study context: Some COVID-19 samples were acute and others convalescent; all came from the United States, Italy and Spain. T cells, B-cell-depleted T cells, or PBMCs provided the cDNA or gDNA that served as material.

Under the authors' procedure: Quantification of nucleated cells was approximated via reference gene primer amplification. Libraries were prepared by immunoSEQ multiplex PCR; TCRdb keeps only in-frame clonotypes and omits some of them. That table is the source of V, J and clone size, and D and trimming were worked out from the DNA. The sample lists about 58,000 clones; nearly 90% were seen once. The sequenced material came from peripheral blood. The receptor's source is a man between 60 and 75 years old with active COVID-19.

CDR3 DNA sequence: TGTGCCTGGGTCTCAGGGGCGAACACTGAAGCTTTCTTT. Translated: CAWVSGANTEAFF. The rearrangement uses TRBV30 and TRBJ1-1; tentative D call: TRBD1 (6 bases). Deletions cut 5 bases from V and 1 base from J, with 11 bases between. This CDR3 contains 13 residues. In germline, CDR1 is GTSNPN, CDR2 SVGIG (reference sequence).